This T cell receptor (beta chain) came from a study of blood T cell repertoires in COVID-19. The overall study: Material from acute and convalescent COVID-19 was sourced from the United States, Italy and Spain. PBMCs, B-cell-depleted T cells, or T cells provided the cDNA or gDNA that made up the material.

Original analysis: Reference gene primer amplification yielded estimated nucleated cell counts. Method: immunoSEQ multiplex PCR; TCRdb's copy keeps in-frame clones and lacks some. The DNA was the basis for D and trimming; V, J and clone size are from that table. The sample consists of hundreds of thousands of clones, about 87% of them appearing once. V lost 4 bases and J lost 2; bases outside the gene matches: 5. The CDR3 is made up of 14 amino acids. CDR1 and CDR2 from the germline V gene are SNHLY and FYNNEI. This chain connects TRBV2 to TRBJ2-7; 7 bases fit TRBD2. The sample taken for sequencing was peripheral blood. The TCR comes from a man younger than 35 with COVID-19, enrolled during active disease. The chain's CDR3 is CASSVARGAYEQYF. DNA for the CDR3: TGTGCCAGCAGTGTGGCCCGGGGGGCCTACGAGCAGTACTTC. Based on the CDR3 plus reference TRBV2 and TRBJ2-7, the full variable domain is EPEVTQTPSHQVTQMGQEVILRCVPISNHLYFYWYRQILGQKVEFLVSFYNNEISEKSEIFDDQFSVERPDGSNFTLKIRSTKLEDSAMYFCASSVARGAYEQYFGPGTRLTVT.